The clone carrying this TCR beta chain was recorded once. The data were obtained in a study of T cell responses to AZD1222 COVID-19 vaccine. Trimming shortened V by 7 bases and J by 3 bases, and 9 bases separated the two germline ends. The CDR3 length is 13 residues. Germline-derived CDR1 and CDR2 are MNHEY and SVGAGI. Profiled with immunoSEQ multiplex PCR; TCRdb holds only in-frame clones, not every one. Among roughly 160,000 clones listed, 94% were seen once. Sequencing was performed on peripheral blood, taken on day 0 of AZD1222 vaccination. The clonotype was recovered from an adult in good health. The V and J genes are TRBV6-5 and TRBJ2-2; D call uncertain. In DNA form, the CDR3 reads TGTGCCAGCACGGAGAGTCACACCGGGGAGCTGTTTTTT. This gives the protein CASTESHTGELFF.